A single sample is the source of the 25 T cell receptor beta chains below, sequenced in a study of Ad26.COV2.S vaccination and SARS-CoV-2 variants (TCRdb year 2021). The protocol used for the library was the immunoSEQ multiplex PCR assay. In TCRdb, the immuneACCESS table is reduced to in-frame sequences with V and J assigned. These tables do not hold every clone; where another copy was compared, an unresolved V gene accounts for under half, and the others remain unexplained. The table for this sample lists around 250,000 clones; 87% of them were counted only once. The ten biggest clones cover under 4% of the sample. The treatment or condition label here, explained by the study, means: roughly 19 received Ad26.COV2.S at low or high dose, single or two shots; about 5 received placebo; per-sample allocation not given. For vaccine and placebo recipients, repertoires were sequenced using samples collected on day 63 after the first injection.

Source: peripheral blood, taken in a trial of Ad26.COV2.S vaccine versus placebo. These receptors were obtained from a person aged 18-65 years who received the Ad26.COV2.S COVID-19 vaccine or a placebo.

The chain uses TRBV4-2 and TRBJ1-4; D not certain. The V gene lost 0 bases and the J gene lost 8 bases, with 4 bases spanning the gap. The CDR3 runs to 12 residues. Germline CDR1 reads LGHNA; CDR2 reads YNFKEQ. The CDR3 region has the DNA TGTGCCAGCAGCCAAGATATGGAAAAACTGTTTTTT. Protein product: CASSQDMEKLFF.

This sequence joins TRBV19 and TRBJ1-5, with TRBD1 identical over 9 bases. Germline V gene data show CDR1 as LNHDA and CDR2 as SQIVND (reference sequence). The CDR3 consists of 14 residues. V was pared by 9 bases and J by 4 bases, with 7 bases of the junction left unmatched. The chain's CDR3 is CASIDRGWNQPQHF. The CDR3 nucleotides read TGTGCCAGCATAGACAGGGGGTGGAATCAGCCCCAGCATTTT.

V gene TRBV27 combines with J gene TRBJ2-6; D remains ambiguous. This CDR3 has 16 residues. Germline lookup yields CDR1 MNHEY and CDR2 SMNVEV (reference sequence). Trimming pared 0 bases from V and 0 bases from J, leaving 6 bases between. The CDR3: CASSLSAYSGANVLTF. CDR3 nucleotide sequence: TGTGCCAGCAGTTTATCGGCGTACTCTGGGGCCAACGTCCTGACTTTC.

This clone came up once. This sequence joins TRBV3-1 (or the pseudogene TRBV3-2) and TRBJ2-3; weak D call: TRBD2 (6 bases). The germline V and J ends were trimmed by 1 base and 2 bases, with 19 bases remaining between them. The germline gives CDR1 LGHDT, CDR2 YNNKEL (reference sequence). CDR3 length equals 18 residues. CDR3 loop: CASSQVVAGTIPTDTQYF. The CDR3, as DNA: TGTGCCAGCAGCCAAGTCGTGGCGGGGACGATACCCACAGATACGCAGTATTTT.

As for this clone: One end of the junction is discordant with germline, which a read error may explain. The J gene is TRBJ2-7, the V gene TRBV7-2, with 7 bases matching TRBD2. This CDR3 spans 15 amino acids. Germline V gene data show CDR1 as SGHTA and CDR2 as FQGNSA. This chain's CDR3 is CASTLTAGSSYEQYF. The CDR3 region has the DNA TGTGCCAGCACCTTAACAGCGGGAAGCTCCTACGAGCAGTACTTC.

The chain carries TRBV15 and TRBJ1-1; D perhaps matches TRBD1 (5 bases). V lost 5 bases, J lost 7 bases, and 14 bases lay in between. Per germline, CDR1 LNHNV and CDR2 YYDKDF (reference sequence). The CDR3 is made up of 13 amino acids. DNA of the CDR3: TGTGCCACCAGCGGGCCAGGGAACCGTGAAGCTTTCTTT. This gives the protein CATSGPGNREAFF.

The rearrangement links TRBV29-1 to TRBJ2-3; 7 bases match TRBD1. CDR1 is SQVTM and CDR2 is ANQGSEA in the germline V gene. The CDR3 has 13 residues. The ends lost 5 bases at V and 3 bases at J; junction bases unmatched: 5. The CDR3 here is CSVLTGSTDTQYF. The CDR3 DNA sequence: TGCAGCGTTTTGACAGGGTCTACAGATACGCAGTATTTT.

This chain connects TRBV4-3 to TRBJ2-1, with 9 bases aligning to TRBD1. Trimming removed 3 bases from V and 7 bases from J; junction bases left unmatched: 4. There are 14 residues in the CDR3. The germline V gene has CDR1 LGHNA and CDR2 YSLEER. The CDR3 spells CASSHDRGANEQFF. The CDR3 DNA reads as TGCGCCAGCAGCCATGACAGGGGGGCGAATGAGCAGTTCTTC.

This clone was seen just once. The genes are TRBV7-9 and TRBJ1-2; D is perhaps TRBD1 (6 bases). This CDR3 has 15 amino acids. V lost 2 bases and J lost 8, with 18 bases in between. Per the germline V gene, CDR1 is SEHNR and CDR2 is FQNEAQ (reference sequence). The chain's CDR3 is CASSLFGTGAEGYTF. The CDR3 DNA reads as TGTGCCAGCAGCTTATTTGGTACGGGGGCTGAGGGCTACACCTTC.

The chain couples TRBV28 to TRBJ2-7; D call uncertain. The CDR3 totals 15 residues. Between the trimmed V and J ends, which lost 3 bases and 1 base, there was a span of 13 bases. Germline V lookup: CDR1 MDHEN, CDR2 SYDVKM. In DNA, the CDR3 is TGTGCCAGCAGTTTGGGTGGTCCTCCTTCCTACGAGCAGTACTTC. It translates to CASSLGGPPSYEQYF.

This clone was recorded only once. CDR3 nucleotide sequence: TGTGCCAGCAGTCTGCAACCGGGAGGGGTCACCGGGGAGCTGTTTTTT. This codes for CASSLQPGGVTGELFF. The V and J genes are TRBV2 and TRBJ2-2, with 8 bases lining up with TRBD2. Germline V gene lookup returns CDR1 SNHLY and CDR2 FYNNEI. With V trimmed by 5 bases and J by 4 bases, 9 bases remained unmatched. This CDR3 region has 16 residues.

The V call is TRBV7-2, the J call TRBJ1-6, with unresolved D. Germline values: CDR1 SGHTA, CDR2 FQGNSA. Trimming removed 5 bases at V and 9 bases at J, with 11 bases between. CDR3 length equals 13 residues. The CDR3 protein is CASSGEMGSPLHF. In DNA form, the CDR3 reads TGTGCCAGCAGCGGGGAGATGGGTTCACCCCTCCACTTT.

J is TRBJ2-3 and V is TRBV10-1, with 9 bases that match TRBD2. The CDR3 consists of 17 residues. Germline CDR1 reads WNHNN; CDR2 reads SYGVQD (reference sequence). J lost 0 bases, V lost 8 bases, and 12 bases had no gene match. DNA for the CDR3: TGCGCCAGCTCTTCCAGCGGGAGGTCTGGTAGCACAGATACGCAGTATTTT. Protein product: CASSSSGRSGSTDTQYF.

Remarks on this clone: The sample has other DNA sequences that encode this CDR3 too. J is TRBJ2-5 and V is TRBV5-1; D unresolved. V lost 0 bases, J lost 5 bases, and 2 bases lay in between. CDR1 and CDR2 (germline): SGHRS, YFSETQ. The CDR3 loop spans 11 amino acids. The CDR3 loop reads CASSLEETQYF. The DNA of the CDR3 is TGCGCCAGCAGCTTGGAGGAGACCCAGTACTTC.

V and J are TRBV5-4 and TRBJ1-2; D gene ambiguous. Germline V CDR1 and CDR2: SGHNT, YYREEE (reference sequence). Trimming stripped 4 bases from V and 5 bases from J, with 18 bases between. The CDR3 has 15 residues. The CDR3 DNA follows: TGTGCCAGCAGCCAATCCTCCGGGATACGTTATGGCTACACCTTC. This codes for CASSQSSGIRYGYTF. The entire variable domain, with the rest obtained from reference TRBV5-4 and TRBJ1-2, is as follows: ETGVTQSPTHLIKTRGQQVTLRCSSQSGHNTVSWYQQALGQGPQFIFQYYREEENGRGNFPPRFSGLQFPNYSSELNVNALELDDSALYLCASSQSSGIRYGYTFGSGTRLTVV.

The CDR3 protein is CASSPYSATDTQYF. The CDR3 DNA reads as TGTGCCAGCTCACCCTATTCCGCGACAGATACGCAGTATTTT. This chain joins TRBV18 and TRBJ2-3; D is uncertain. Germline V gene lookup returns CDR1 KGHSH and CDR2 LQKENI. This CDR3 is built from 14 residues. V was trimmed by 3 bases and J by 3 bases, leaving 10 bases between them.

The chain has TRBV7-2 and TRBJ2-1; 7 bases are a match to TRBD2. There are 16 residues in the CDR3. The V and J ends lost 5 bases and 5 bases, in that order; junction bases with no gene match: 12. Germline CDR1 SGHTA, CDR2 FQGNSA. CDR3 in DNA: TGTGCCAGCAGCGCCAAAGGGGCTAGCGGTAACAATGAGCAGTTCTTC. It translates to CASSAKGASGNNEQFF. The variable domain in full, with the rest retrieved from reference TRBV7-2 and TRBJ2-1, is GAGVSQSPSNKVTEKGKDVELRCDPISGHTALYWYRQSLGQGLEFLIYFQGNSAPDKSGLPSDRFSAERTGGSVSTLTIQRTQQEDSAVYLCASSAKGASGNNEQFFGPGTRLTVL.

This clone was observed many times. The chain couples TRBV11-2 to TRBJ2-7; TRBD1 matches 10 bases. Germline V gene lookup returns CDR1 SGHAT and CDR2 FQNNGV. The CDR3 is 17 residues long. The V segment lost 4 bases and the J segment 4 bases; nucleotides outside the gene matches: 13. DNA for the CDR3: TGTGCCAGCAGCTCATTAAGCCGGGACAGGGGCTTTTACGAGCAGTACTTC. This codes for CASSSLSRDRGFYEQYF.

This CDR3 is CASSQGSGSTKETQYF. The CDR3 DNA sequence: TGTGCCAGCAGCCAGGGTAGCGGGAGTACGAAGGAGACCCAGTACTTC. The chain is built from TRBV3-1 (or the pseudogene TRBV3-2) and TRBJ2-5; 9 nucleotides align to TRBD2. This CDR3 region has 16 residues. Trimming at V came to 3 bases and at J to 5 bases, leaving 10 bases not matched to a gene. Germline CDR1 and CDR2: LGHDT and YNNKEL (reference sequence).

J is TRBJ2-1 and V is TRBV10-3; 8 bases align to TRBD2. Losses at the gene ends were 6 bases for V and 6 bases for J; bases not matched to a gene: 4. Germline V gene sequence: CDR1 ENHRY, CDR2 SYGVKD. CDR3 length equals 13 residues. In DNA, the CDR3 is TGTGCCATCAGACGGGGGGGCCTCAATGAGCAGTTCTTC. Its translation is CAIRRGGLNEQFF.

V and J are TRBV5-1 and TRBJ2-2, with D unresolved. V shed 3 bases and J shed 3 bases, with 6 bases lying between them. CDR1 and CDR2 from the germline V gene are SGHRS and YFSETQ. The CDR3 is 13 residues long. DNA of the CDR3: TGCGCCAGCAGCTGGGAACACACCGGGGAGCTGTTTTTT. Translated: CASSWEHTGELFF.

This chain joins TRBV2 and TRBJ1-3; D is undetermined. Germline CDR1 SNHLY, CDR2 FYNNEI. Trimming pared 3 bases from V and 4 bases from J, leaving 4 bases between. The CDR3 spans 12 residues. CDR3 DNA sequence: TGTGCCAGCAGTGATTCCGGAAACACCATATATTTT. This sequence encodes CASSDSGNTIYF.

Note on this clone: This same CDR3 is encoded by further DNA sequences in the sample. This sequence joins TRBV2 and TRBJ2-7, with TRBD1 matching 11 bases. In germline, CDR1 is SNHLY, CDR2 FYNNEI. The ends lost 8 bases at V and 2 bases at J; junction bases unmatched: 2. The CDR3 totals 13 residues. CDR3 sequence reads: CASSGQGAYEQYF. The CDR3 bases are TGTGCCAGCTCGGGACAGGGGGCCTACGAGCAGTACTTC.

J is TRBJ2-1 and V is TRBV11-2; D is uncertain. The CDR3 is 13 residues long. Germline V gene sequence: CDR1 SGHAT, CDR2 FQNNGV. Trimming left V 3 bases short and J 5 bases short, with 8 bases between. The CDR3 DNA sequence: TGTGCCAGCAGCTTGGGCCGAAACAATGAGCAGTTCTTC. Translation: CASSLGRNNEQFF.

V and J are TRBV4-2 and TRBJ2-3, with 8 bases that match TRBD2. This CDR3 has 20 residues. V shed 3 bases and J 3 bases; nucleotides not matched to a gene: 20. Germline V gene lookup returns CDR1 LGHNA and CDR2 YNFKEQ. The DNA for the CDR3 is TGTGCCAGCAGCCAGGACCTGGCAGCGGGAGTAAAAGGAGGGACAGATACGCAGTATTTT. Its protein product is CASSQDLAAGVKGGTDTQYF.